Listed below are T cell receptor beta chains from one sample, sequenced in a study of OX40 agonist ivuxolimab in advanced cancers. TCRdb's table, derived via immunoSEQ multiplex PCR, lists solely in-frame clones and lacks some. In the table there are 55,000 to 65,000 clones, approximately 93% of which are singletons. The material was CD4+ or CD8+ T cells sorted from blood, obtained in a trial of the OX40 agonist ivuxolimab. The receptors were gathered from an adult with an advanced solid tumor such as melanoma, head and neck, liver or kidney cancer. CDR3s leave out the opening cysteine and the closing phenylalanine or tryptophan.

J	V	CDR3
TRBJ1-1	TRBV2	ASRGVSRTEAF
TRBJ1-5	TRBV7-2	ASSRTGALRPQH
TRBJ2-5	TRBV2	ASSDLGQETIFGETQY
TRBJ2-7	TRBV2	ASSELEQY
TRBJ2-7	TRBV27	ASSLLADRRFYEQY
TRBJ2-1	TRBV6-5	ASSYSGPSQLNEQF
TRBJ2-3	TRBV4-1	ASSLGHGTDTQY
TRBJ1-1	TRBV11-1	ASSAVANTEAF
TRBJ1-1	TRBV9	ASSPLRGLNTEAF
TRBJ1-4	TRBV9	ASSLGQGGEKLF
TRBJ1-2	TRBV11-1	ASSSWDSNYGYT
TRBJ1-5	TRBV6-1	ASSEAGISNQPQH
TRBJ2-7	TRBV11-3	ASSLEQGSSYEQY
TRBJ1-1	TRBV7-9	ASSQDRTEAF
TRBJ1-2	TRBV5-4	ASSPGPSGGYGYT
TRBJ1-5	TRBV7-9	ASSSLQGGLDQPQH
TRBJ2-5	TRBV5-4	ASRLGETQY
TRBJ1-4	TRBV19	ASWDRFATNEKLF
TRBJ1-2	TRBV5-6	ASSFSEGNYGYT
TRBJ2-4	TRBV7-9	ASSLDRGLAKNIQY
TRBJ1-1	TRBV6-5	ASSPTALNTEAF
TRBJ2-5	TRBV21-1	ASTTEGLAGRSTKETQY
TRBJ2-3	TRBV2	ASSRAADTQY
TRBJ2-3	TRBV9	ASSVATGGGGDTQY
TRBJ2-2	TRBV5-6	ASSKGTGELF
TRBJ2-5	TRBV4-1	ASSPLGLAGPDEETQY
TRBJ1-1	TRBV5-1	ASSAKTGAGNTEAF
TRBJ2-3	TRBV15	ATGRTSTDTQY